This T cell receptor (beta chain) appears in the sequencing data of a study of radiation and T cells in renal cell carcinoma. Study results and limitations: Without pretreatment biopsies, baseline tumor clonotype presence was undetermined.

The time point is: baseline pretreatment blood. Treatment denoted: 15 Gy SBRT to primary tumor, nephrectomy 4 weeks later. A remark on this clone: The antigen is undetermined.

Sequencing was performed with immunoSEQ multiplex PCR; in TCRdb, only in-frame clones are kept and a portion is missing. Among about 140,000 clones listed, roughly 83% were seen once. The CDR3 is made up of 16 amino acids. After removal of 0 bases from V and 0 bases from J, the junction contained 0 bases not matched to a gene. Per the germline V gene, CDR1 is SGHTA and CDR2 is FQGNSA. This receptor was identified in a woman aged 45-59 years with renal cell carcinoma. This chain connects TRBV7-2 to TRBJ2-2; 8 bases fit TRBD2. Sequenced material: blood, taken from a patient whose treatment included radiotherapy and nephrectomy. The CDR3 nucleotides are TGTGCCAGCAGCTTAGCTAGCGGGGCGAACACCGGGGAGCTGTTTTTT. It specifies CASSLASGANTGELFF. Full variable domain (remainder filled in from reference TRBV7-2 and TRBJ2-2): GAGVSQSPSNKVTEKGKDVELRCDPISGHTALYWYRQSLGQGLEFLIYFQGNSAPDKSGLPSDRFSAERTGGSVSTLTIQRTQQEDSAVYLCASSLASGANTGELFFGEGSRLTVL.